Listed below are T cell receptor beta chains from one sample, sequenced in a study of OX40 agonist ivuxolimab in advanced cancers. The data were produced by immunoSEQ multiplex PCR, yet TCRdb's version contains in-frame clones alone and is incomplete. The sample gives 21,000 or so clones, roughly four fifths of which show up once; about 28% is in the top ten. The material sequenced was CD4+ or CD8+ T cells sorted from blood, taken in a trial of the OX40 agonist ivuxolimab. These receptors were taken from an adult with an advanced solid tumor such as melanoma, head and neck, liver or kidney cancer. The CDR3 runs from the conserved cysteine through the conserved F or W. The D gene is left open where the match is weak. Where a row states a size, it is once, few, many or the class of an expanded clone; other rows omit it.

J gene | clone size | V gene | D gene | CDR3 DNA | CDR3 protein
TRBJ2-1 | - | TRBV7-9 | TRBD1 | TGTGCCAGCAGCACCGACAGGGCCGGTGAGCAGTTCTTC | CASSTDRAGEQFF
TRBJ2-2 | - | TRBV19 | - | TGTGCCAGTAGTATCGGCCGGGACCGACACACCGGGGAGCTGTTTTTT | CASSIGRDRHTGELFF
TRBJ1-2 | few | TRBV6-1 | - | TGTGCCAGCAGTGATTTAGGGAATGGCTACACCTTC | CASSDLGNGYTF
TRBJ2-3 | once | TRBV5-1 | - | TGCGCCAGCAGCTTGGCGGCGACTAGCACAGATACGCAGTATTTT | CASSLAATSTDTQYF
TRBJ2-5 | - | TRBV6-5 | - | TGTGCCAGCTCTGGAGGCAGGGAGGCAGAGACCCAGTACTTC | CASSGGREAETQYF
TRBJ1-5 | - | TRBV15 | - | TGTGCCACCAGCCCCAGTGTCAGGGCTGGGGAGCCCCAGCATTTT | CATSPSVRAGEPQHF
TRBJ2-2 | - | TRBV4-1 | - | TGCGCCAGCAGCCAAGCTGTGGGCGGGGAGCTGTTTTTT | CASSQAVGGELFF
TRBJ1-4 | - | TRBV4-1 | - | TGCGCCAGCAGCCGGAGAGGGACTAATGAAAAACTGTTTTTT | CASSRRGTNEKLFF
TRBJ1-5 | - | TRBV30 | - | TGTGCCTGCAGTATGGGGGGAGGCAATCAGCCCCAGCATTTT | CACSMGGGNQPQHF
TRBJ1-1 | - | TRBV5-6 | - | TGTGCCAGCAGCTTGGGCGGAGAAGCTTTCTTT | CASSLGGEAFF
TRBJ2-4 | - | TRBV25-1 | - | TGTGCCAGCAGTGAATTACGGGATGTGAACATTCAATACTTC | CASSELRDVNIQYF
TRBJ2-7 | - | TRBV6-5 | - | TGTGCCAGCAGATTGACAGGAGGTGACTACGAGCAGTACTTC | CASRLTGGDYEQYF
TRBJ2-1 | medium-sized | TRBV7-3 | - | TGTGCCAGCAGCTTAACCGGGAACAATGAGCAGTTCTTC | CASSLTGNNEQFF
TRBJ1-1 | - | TRBV14 | - | TGTGCCAGCAGCCAAGATTCAGGCAGGGAAGAAGCTTTCTTT | CASSQDSGREEAFF